This entry lists 17 T cell receptor beta chains sequenced from one sample in a study of human T cells and chemical hapten exposure. One entry per CDR3 protein results from TCRdb running MiXCR on the RACE reads. The repertoire consists of approximately 80,000 distinct CDR3 sequences, with 10% occurring once and the leading ten covering 5%. The time point here: patch test 2, 6 weeks after DPC sensitization. Treatment described: therapeutic diphenylcyclopropenone sensitization with weekly scalp DPC. This material consisted of whole blood, taken in connection with sensitization to the hapten diphenylcyclopropenone (DPC). The origin of the receptors is a woman between 50 and 59 years old with alopecia areata. Some clones in this sample may be carry-over from other donors' samples.

In its sample, this clonotype was seen many times. The chain uses TRBV11-2 and TRBJ1-2, with 11 bases fitting TRBD1. Germline V gene sequence: CDR1 SGHAT, CDR2 FQNNGV. CDR3 length: 15 residues. Trimming took 4 bases from V and 4 from J; bases not matched to a gene: 5. CDR3 nucleotide sequence: TGTGCCAGCAGCTCTCCGGGACAGGGGGTCTATGGCTACACCTTC. This encodes CASSSPGQGVYGYTF.

The rearrangement uses TRBV6-2 or TRBV6-3 and TRBJ1-1; 9 bases map to TRBD1. Trimming took 6 bases from V and 5 from J; bases not matched to a gene: 10. CDR3 length: 15 residues. Germline V lookup: CDR1 MNHEY, CDR2 SVGEGT. The CDR3, as DNA: TGTGCCAGCAGGAGAAGAGACAGGGGGAAAACTGAAGCTTTCTTT. Its translation: CASRRRDRGKTEAFF.

In this sample, this clonotype turned up many times. The chain combines TRBV7-2 with TRBJ2-1, with TRBD1 identical over 7 bases. With V trimmed by 2 bases and J by 4 bases, 5 bases remained unmatched. This CDR3 has 15 residues. Germline V gene data show CDR1 as SGHTA and CDR2 as FQGNSA. CDR3 residues: CASSLKGQTYNEQFF. The CDR3, as DNA: TGTGCCAGCAGCTTAAAGGGACAGACTTACAATGAGCAGTTCTTC. Complete variable domain (other parts from reference TRBV7-2 and TRBJ2-1): GAGVSQSPSNKVTEKGKDVELRCDPISGHTALYWYRQSLGQGLEFLIYFQGNSAPDKSGLPSDRFSAERTGGSVSTLTIQRTQQEDSAVYLCASSLKGQTYNEQFFGPGTRLTVL.

This clonotype has only a few counts. The genes are TRBV7-8 and TRBJ1-5; 7 nucleotides align to TRBD1. Germline CDR1 and CDR2: SGHVS and FQNEAQ. The CDR3 length is 15 residues. The V and J ends lost 4 bases and 3 bases, in that order; junction bases with no gene match: 6. CDR3 residues: CASSSLTGNNQPQHF. CDR3 bases: TGTGCCAGCAGCTCGCTGACAGGGAACAATCAGCCCCAGCATTTT.

In its sample, this clonotype was seen a few times. The chain employs TRBV3-1 and TRBJ1-1, with D hard to call. Trimming removed 4 bases at V and 3 bases at J, with 15 bases between. Germline V gives CDR1 LGHDT, CDR2 YNNKEL (reference sequence). CDR3 length: 15 amino acids. In DNA form, the CDR3 reads TGTGCCAGCAGCCGTAACGGCTCTCCGGACACTGAAGCTTTCTTT. This translates into CASSRNGSPDTEAFF.

The rearrangement links TRBV12-3 or TRBV12-4 to TRBJ2-1; TRBD1 aligns across 7 bases. The CDR3 is 16 amino acids. Trimming took 6 bases from V and 10 from J; bases not matched to a gene: 18. CDR3 nucleotide sequence: TGTGCCAGCAGCTGGGAACAGGGGTTAGGCTGGAGGGAGCAGTTCTTC. It encodes CASSWEQGLGWREQFF.

V is TRBV20-1 and J is TRBJ1-5; D is possibly TRBD1 (6 bases). The germline gives CDR1 DFQATT, CDR2 SNEGSKA (reference sequence). CDR3 length: 13 amino acids. V was clipped by 3 bases and J by 3 bases, with 9 bases between them. This CDR3 is CSARGDTNQPQHF. The CDR3, as DNA: TGCAGTGCTAGGGGGGACACCAATCAGCCCCAGCATTTT.

This clonotype was observed many times. The chain combines TRBV4-3 with TRBJ2-7; D unresolved. V lost 6 bases and J lost 0, with 9 bases in between. The CDR3 runs to 13 residues. Germline V lookup: CDR1 LGHNA, CDR2 YSLEER. The CDR3 reads CASSDAVSYEQYF. DNA for the CDR3: TGCGCCAGCAGTGACGCTGTCTCCTACGAGCAGTACTTC.

This clonotype appeared many times. The chain is built from TRBV11-2 and TRBJ1-1; 9 bases line up with TRBD1. CDR3 length: 14 amino acids. The germline V gene has CDR1 SGHAT and CDR2 FQNNGV. Trimming removed 5 bases from V and 7 bases from J; junction bases left unmatched: 8. The CDR3 DNA reads as TGTGCCAGCAGCCTAAGCGGGACAGGGAATGAAGCTTTCTTT. This encodes CASSLSGTGNEAFF. The full variable domain, completed using reference TRBV11-2 and TRBJ1-1, is EAGVAQSPRYKIIEKRQSVAFWCNPISGHATLYWYQQILGQGPKLLIQFQNNGVVDDSQLPKDRFSAERLKGVDSTLKIQPAKLEDSAVYLCASSLSGTGNEAFFGQGTRLTVV.

In this sample, this clonotype turned up a few times. The gene calls are TRBV30 and TRBJ1-1; D not certain. The CDR3 loop spans 13 amino acids. Deletions cut 4 bases from V and 0 bases from J, with 9 bases between. Germline V CDR1 and CDR2: GTSNPN, SVGIG (reference sequence). In DNA form, the CDR3 reads TGTGCCTGGACCGATAGGGTGAACACTGAAGCTTTCTTT. This sequence encodes CAWTDRVNTEAFF.

The sample holds many counts of this clonotype. CDR3 sequence reads: CSAQYRASYGYTF. The CDR3 DNA follows: TGCAGTGCTCAATACCGGGCTTCCTATGGCTACACCTTC. The chain is built from TRBV20-1 and TRBJ1-2, with unresolved D. Deletions cut 5 bases from V and 4 bases from J, with 14 bases between. This CDR3 spans 13 amino acids. CDR1 and CDR2 from the germline V gene are DFQATT and SNEGSKA (reference sequence).

This clonotype occurred a few times. The chain employs TRBV12-3 or TRBV12-4 and TRBJ2-3, with 12 nucleotides matching TRBD2. After removal of 6 bases from V and 0 bases from J, the junction contained 7 bases not matched to a gene. CDR3 size: 17 residues. CDR3 nucleotides: TGTGCCAGCAGCCGCGGACTAGCGGGGTATAGCACAGATACGCAGTATTTT. This codes for CASSRGLAGYSTDTQYF.

Ten or more counts support this clonotype. The chain links TRBV29-1 to TRBJ1-1; D perhaps matches TRBD1 (6 bases). This CDR3 has 13 residues. V lost 4 bases to trimming and J lost 5 bases, with 14 bases between them. From germline, CDR1 is SQVTM and CDR2 ANQGSEA. The CDR3 nucleotides are TGCAGCGTTGGGCAGGGGATGTGGACTGAAGCTTTCTTT. Translating gives CSVGQGMWTEAFF.

The CDR3 protein is CASSSGGPTDTQYF. For the CDR3, the DNA is TGTGCCAGCAGCTCGGGAGGGCCCACAGATACGCAGTATTTT. The gene calls are TRBV5-4 and TRBJ2-3; 8 bases fit TRBD2. CDR3 length: 14 amino acids. The ends lost 3 bases at V and 2 bases at J; junction bases unmatched: 2. Per germline, CDR1 SGHNT and CDR2 YYREEE (reference sequence).

The chain has TRBV30 and TRBJ1-2; D not resolved. The CDR3 loop spans 14 amino acids. Trimming pared 2 bases from V and 3 bases from J, leaving 13 bases between. CDR1 is GTSNPN, CDR2 SVGIG, per germline (reference sequence). The CDR3 protein is CAWSQKAFYYGYTF. CDR3 sequence (DNA): TGTGCCTGGAGTCAAAAAGCATTCTACTATGGCTACACCTTC.

The V call is TRBV7-2, the J call TRBJ2-5; D not resolved. Looked up from germline, CDR1 is SGHTA and CDR2 is FQGNSA. V was cut by 6 bases and J by 4 bases, with 6 bases left in between. This CDR3 comprises 11 residues. The CDR3 DNA is TGTGCCAGCAGTTCCACAGAGACCCAGTACTTC. Its translation: CASSSTETQYF. Combining the CDR3 with reference TRBV7-2 and TRBJ2-5 gives the whole variable domain GAGVSQSPSNKVTEKGKDVELRCDPISGHTALYWYRQSLGQGLEFLIYFQGNSAPDKSGLPSDRFSAERTGGSVSTLTIQRTQQEDSAVYLCASSSTETQYFGPGTRLLVL.

This clonotype was observed at least ten times. The DNA of the CDR3 is TGTGCCAGCTCTAAGATAGGGAGACCCGGGGAGCTGTTTTTT. This codes for CASSKIGRPGELFF. The J gene is TRBJ2-2, the V gene TRBV5-4; a possible D gene is TRBD2 (5 bases). This CDR3 region has 14 residues. Germline loops: CDR1 SGHNT, CDR2 YYREEE (reference sequence). V lost 7 bases and J 6 bases, leaving 16 bases between the germline ends.